These 8 T cell receptor beta chains were sequenced from one sample in a study of T cells in Graves' hyperthyroidism and ophthalmopathy. TCR beta CDR3 regions were amplified from RNA. RT-PCR in the first round (using the HTBI primer set) targeted the TCR CDR3. Using its own MiXCR run on the multiplex PCR reads, TCRdb lists one record per CDR3 protein. The repertoire consists of a few hundred thousand distinct CDR3 sequences, with 15% occurring once and the leading ten covering about 21%. Sequencing was done on a sample of blood. The source of these receptors is a woman aged 55-70 years with Graves' ophthalmopathy.

The chain has TRBV6-1 and TRBJ1-5; no clear D gene. Deletions cut 6 bases from V and 7 bases from J, with 13 bases between. The CDR3 consists of 13 residues. The germline V gene has CDR1 MNHNS and CDR2 SASEGT. The CDR3 protein is CASRGGFRQPQHF. The CDR3, as DNA: TGTGCCAGCAGAGGAGGGTTTCGACAGCCCCAGCATTTT.

This clonotype has a count of ten or more. The chain is built from TRBV29-1 and TRBJ1-4, with D possibly TRBD1 on 5 matching bases. V was clipped by 4 bases and J by 2 bases, with 17 bases between them. Germline CDR1 SQVTM, CDR2 ANQGSEA. This CDR3 is 16 amino acids long. The CDR3, as DNA: TGCAGCGTTGGAGGTGGGCAGGGAGAGACTAATGAAAAACTGTTTTTT. Translated: CSVGGGQGETNEKLFF.

This clonotype was seen at least ten times. The rearrangement links TRBV7-4 to TRBJ2-7; D gene ambiguous. The V and J ends lost 1 base and 3 bases respectively, with 10 bases between them. This CDR3 has 14 amino acids. Germline V CDR1 and CDR2: SGHVT, SQSDAQ. Written as DNA, the CDR3 is TGTGCCAGCAGCTTAGATCTGGGATTCTACGAGCAGTACTTC. It encodes CASSLDLGFYEQYF.

This chain uses TRBV3-1 with TRBJ2-7, with TRBD2 matching over 9 bases. Germline CDR1 and CDR2: LGHDT and YNNKEL (reference sequence). The J segment lost 2 bases and the V segment lost 0 bases, leaving 5 bases of the junction unmatched. The CDR3 is made up of 16 amino acids. The CDR3, as DNA: TGTGCCAGCAGCCAAGAGATGCTAGCGGGAACCTACGAGCAGTACTTC. Translation: CASSQEMLAGTYEQYF.

The table lists this clonotype with a few counts. The chain links TRBV20-1 to TRBJ2-5, with 8 bases fitting TRBD2. The ends lost 6 bases at V and 3 bases at J; junction bases unmatched: 3. CDR3 length: 12 amino acids. Germline-derived CDR1 and CDR2 are DFQATT and SNEGSKA (reference sequence). The CDR3 DNA sequence: TGCAGTGCACCGACTAGCGAAGAGACCCAGTACTTC. Translation gives CSAPTSEETQYF.

The V call is TRBV2, the J call TRBJ2-5; 9 nucleotides align to TRBD1. Germline V CDR1 and CDR2: SNHLY, FYNNEI. CDR3 length: 16 amino acids. Losses at the gene ends were 8 bases for V and 2 bases for J; bases not matched to a gene: 12. This CDR3 reads CASSKTGTGLQETQYF. The CDR3 coding sequence is TGTGCCAGCTCTAAAACCGGGACAGGGCTGCAAGAGACCCAGTACTTC.

Turning to this clonotype: The conserved closing phenylalanine or tryptophan is absent in this CDR3, likely reflecting a read error. This chain connects TRBV11-2 to TRBJ2-3; no clear D. With 9 bases removed from V and 0 bases from J, the gap between germline ends came to 13 bases. Germline assignment: CDR1 SGHAT and CDR2 FQNNGV. The CDR3 runs to 14 residues. CDR3 residues: CASRPGWSTDTQYL. The CDR3 coding sequence is TGTGCCAGTCGTCCTGGGTGGAGCACAGATACGCAGTATCTT.

The chain has TRBV19 and TRBJ2-2, with 10 positions matching TRBD2. The germline V gene encodes CDR1 LNHDA and CDR2 SQIVND (reference sequence). The CDR3 contains 17 residues. The V segment lost 6 bases and the J segment 0 bases; nucleotides outside the gene matches: 7. The CDR3 is CASSQPGLAPNTGELFF. The CDR3 nucleotides are TGTGCCAGTAGCCAACCGGGACTAGCGCCGAACACCGGGGAGCTGTTTTTT.